The 20 T cell receptor beta chains reported below all come from one sample, sequenced in a study of cytomegalovirus exposure and HLA in healthy donors. PCR employed 60 Vbeta and 13 Jbeta primers. Method: immunoSEQ multiplex PCR; TCRdb's copy keeps in-frame clones and lacks some. The sample records around 250,000 clones, around 80% being singletons. The sequenced sample was PBMCs. All receptors derive from a woman aged 55 to 70 in good health and CMV-seropositive.

The gene calls are TRBV28 and TRBJ2-7; 8 bases align to TRBD2. Trimming cost V 6 bases and J 4 bases; bases outside gene matches: 11. The germline CDR1 and CDR2 sequences are MDHEN and SYDVKM. The length of the CDR3 is 15 residues. In DNA form, the CDR3 reads TGTGCCAGCAGCCCTACGGGACTAGTACGGTACGAGCAGTACTTC. The encoded protein is CASSPTGLVRYEQYF.

This chain uses TRBV28 with TRBJ1-1; the D is unclear. The germline V and J ends were trimmed by 7 bases and 4 bases, with 7 bases remaining between them. CDR1 and CDR2 (germline): MDHEN, SYDVKM. The length of the CDR3 is 11 residues. The CDR3, as DNA: TGTGCCAGCATTCGGGGCACTGAAGCTTTCTTT. Translation: CASIRGTEAFF.

V and J are TRBV5-1 and TRBJ1-1; possible D gene TRBD1, 5 bases. V was pared by 4 bases and J by 0 bases, with 19 bases between. This CDR3 region has 17 residues. Germline V gene lookup returns CDR1 SGHRS and CDR2 YFSETQ. As DNA, the CDR3 is TGCGCCAGCAGCGCCCAGGGTGAGTGGGGTTTGAACACTGAAGCTTTCTTT. Protein product: CASSAQGEWGLNTEAFF.

CDR3 nucleotides: TGTGCCAGCAGCCCCGAGGGGGGGCTAGCGGGAAATGAGCAGTTCTTC. Protein: CASSPEGGLAGNEQFF. The J gene is TRBJ2-1, the V gene TRBV7-3; 9 nucleotides agree with TRBD2. This CDR3 comprises 16 residues. The germline gives CDR1 SGHTA, CDR2 FQGTGA. V trimming: 5 bases; J trimming: 7 bases; junction bases outside the gene matches: 12.

As for this clone: Other DNA sequences in the sample encode the same CDR3. CDR3 amino acids: CASSLRTSGSNEQFF. The CDR3 region has the DNA TGCGCCAGCAGCTTAAGGACTAGCGGGAGTAATGAGCAGTTCTTC. This chain links TRBV5-1 with TRBJ2-1; 13 nucleotides agree with TRBD2. CDR1 is SGHRS and CDR2 is YFSETQ in the germline V gene. V lost 2 bases to trimming and J lost 7 bases; unmatched junction nucleotides: 3. CDR3 length: 15 residues.

V and J are TRBV9 and TRBJ1-2; a possible D gene is TRBD1 (5 bases). Deletions cut 4 bases from V and 6 bases from J, with 10 bases between. The CDR3 has 12 amino acids. Per the germline V gene, CDR1 is SGDLS and CDR2 is YYNGEE. In DNA form, the CDR3 reads TGTGCCAGCAGCTCAGCGGGGGATGGCTACACCTTC. It encodes CASSSAGDGYTF.

This clone has a handful of counts. This rearrangement joins TRBV10-3 to TRBJ1-5, with TRBD1 matching over 8 bases. The trim removed 3 bases at V and 6 bases at J, leaving 7 bases unmatched. CDR3 length: 15 amino acids. CDR1 ENHRY and CDR2 SYGVKD come from the germline V gene. The CDR3, as DNA: TGTGCCATCAGTGATCCTGGACAGGGCGGTCAGCCCCAGCATTTT. It encodes CAISDPGQGGQPQHF.

This clone has a single count. The V and J genes are TRBV28 and TRBJ1-2, with D possibly being TRBD1 (5 bases). CDR3 length: 16 residues. With 3 bases removed from V and 1 base from J, the gap between germline ends came to 15 bases. Germline V lookup: CDR1 MDHEN, CDR2 SYDVKM. CDR3 in amino acids: CASSFPTDALNYGYTF. The CDR3 DNA reads TGTGCCAGCAGTTTCCCGACAGACGCCCTTAACTATGGCTACACCTTC.

V usage is TRBV28 and J usage is TRBJ2-3; possibly TRBD2 for D (6 bases). V lost 6 bases to trimming and J lost 2 bases, with 12 bases between them. Germline V gene sequence: CDR1 MDHEN, CDR2 SYDVKM. The CDR3 runs 14 residues. The CDR3 is CASSWEAFTDTQYF. The CDR3 DNA reads TGTGCCAGCAGCTGGGAGGCGTTCACAGATACGCAGTATTTT.

The chain employs TRBV4-2 and TRBJ1-5; perhaps TRBD1 as D (5 bases). The CDR3 totals 14 residues. V was trimmed by 2 bases and J by 2 bases, leaving 7 bases between them. The V gene's germline CDR1 is LGHNA and CDR2 YNFKEQ. The CDR3 protein is CASSQQQGNQPQHF. CDR3 nucleotides: TGTGCCAGCAGCCAACAACAGGGCAATCAGCCCCAGCATTTT.

This chain uses TRBV15 with TRBJ1-5; D might be TRBD1 (5 bases). V was pared by 4 bases and J by 5 bases, with 15 bases between. Germline V gene lookup returns CDR1 LNHNV and CDR2 YYDKDF (reference sequence). The CDR3 totals 15 residues. The CDR3 coding sequence is TGTGCCACCAGCAATAAAGACAGCCCCGATCAGCCCCAGCATTTT. Its translation: CATSNKDSPDQPQHF.

The rearrangement links TRBV7-9 to TRBJ1-3; D gene ambiguous. The germline V gene encodes CDR1 SEHNR and CDR2 FQNEAQ (reference sequence). The V and J ends lost 5 bases and 4 bases respectively, with 6 bases between them. The CDR3 length is 12 residues. The CDR3 bases are TGTGCCAGCAGCCCCCTGGGAAACACCATATATTTT. Translation gives CASSPLGNTIYF.

The gene calls are TRBV4-1 and TRBJ1-1; D remains ambiguous. The germline V gene has CDR1 MGHRA and CDR2 YSYEKL. Trimming shortened V by 1 base and J by 0 bases, and 9 bases separated the two germline ends. The CDR3 spans 15 residues. CDR3 loop: CASSQGNQVNTEAFF. CDR3 coding DNA: TGCGCCAGCAGCCAAGGGAACCAGGTGAACACTGAAGCTTTCTTT.

This clone has a handful of counts. This chain uses TRBV28 with TRBJ1-5; no clear D gene. Germline-derived CDR1 and CDR2 are MDHEN and SYDVKM. Trimming removed 7 bases at V and 7 bases at J, with 14 bases between. There are 13 residues in the CDR3. The CDR3 nucleotides read TGTGCCAGCATGGACCGAAGGGAGCAGCCCCAGCATTTT. Translated: CASMDRREQPQHF.

The chain is built from TRBV11-3 and TRBJ1-1; D possibly corresponds to TRBD1 (5 bases). Germline CDR1 reads SGHNT; CDR2 reads YENEEA. Deletions cut 5 bases from V and 8 bases from J, with 15 bases between. The CDR3 loop spans 13 amino acids. Written as DNA, the CDR3 is TGTGCCAGCAGCGCGGGGGGGAATCGAGAAGCTTTCTTT. Protein product: CASSAGGNREAFF.

The gene calls are TRBV21-1 and TRBJ2-2; the D call in the table, TRBD2, was not verified against the DNA. TRBV21-1 is listed as a pseudogene. CDR3 size: 18 residues. The CDR3 DNA is TGTGCCAGCAGCAAAAGAGGAAAAAGGACTAGGAACACCGGGGAGCTGTTTTTT. Protein: CASSKRGKRTRNTGELFF.

The V call is TRBV19, the J call TRBJ2-7, with D possibly matching TRBD2 (6 bases). The CDR3 consists of 11 residues. CDR1 and CDR2 from the germline V gene are LNHDA and SQIVND (reference sequence). Deletions cut 7 bases from V and 5 bases from J, with 9 bases between. CDR3 sequence (DNA): TGTGCCAGTAAGCGGGCGGACGAGCAGTACTTC. Protein sequence: CASKRADEQYF.

In regard to this clone: The DNA is omitted, as the CDR3 cannot be located on it reliably, and the CDR3 follows TCRdb's listing. V usage is TRBV28 and J usage is TRBJ1-1. Including both end residues, the CDR3 is 17 amino acids long. CDR1 and CDR2 (germline): MDHEN, SYDVKM. CDR3 amino acids: CASSTSVVDIPNTEAFF.

The chain has TRBV29-1 and TRBJ1-1; TRBD1 is a possible D gene (6 bases). Germline CDR1 SQVTM, CDR2 ANQGSEA. V was trimmed by 1 base and J by 11 bases, leaving 14 bases between them. The CDR3 loop spans 12 amino acids. The CDR3 here is CSVEGNRADAFF. Written as DNA, the CDR3 is TGCAGCGTTGAAGGAAACAGGGCAGACGCTTTCTTT.

V is TRBV18 and J is TRBJ2-2, with TRBD2 identical over 10 bases. V shed 6 bases and J 2 bases; nucleotides not matched to a gene: 3. Germline V gene data show CDR1 as KGHSH and CDR2 as LQKENI. The CDR3 totals 15 residues. CDR3 sequence: CASSALAGNTGELFF. The CDR3 DNA is TGTGCCAGCTCGGCACTAGCGGGAAACACCGGGGAGCTGTTTTTT.